Shown below are 14 T cell receptor beta chains from a single sample sequenced in a study of T cell repertoires in cytomegalovirus infection. TCRdb fed the reads into MiXCR, producing one record per CDR3 protein. The profile shows approximately 1,000,000 distinct CDR3 sequences, 31% of them singletons. For these TCRs, the target antigens are not known. Sequenced here: cultured CD8+ T cells from PBMCs, sampled from culture after CMV antigen stimulation. These TCRs come from a human donor in good health (CMV status not recorded). Some clones in this sample may be carry-over from other donors' samples.

This chain links TRBV10-3 with TRBJ1-2; tentative D call: TRBD1 (5 bases). The V end lost 0 bases, the J end lost 13 bases, and 12 bases lay between the germline ends. This CDR3 is 12 amino acids long. Germline CDR1 is ENHRY and CDR2 is SYGVKD. CDR3 protein: CAISESDRLLTF. In DNA, the CDR3 is TGTGCCATCAGTGAGTCAGACAGACTGCTCACCTTC.

The J gene is TRBJ2-7, the V gene TRBV5-5; D is possibly TRBD1 (6 bases). The germline V gene encodes CDR1 SGHKS and CDR2 YYEKEE (reference sequence). This CDR3 contains 16 residues. V shed 0 bases and J shed 2 bases, with 15 bases lying between them. The CDR3 loop reads CASSLAYRDTAYEQYF. The CDR3 bases are TGTGCCAGCAGCTTGGCCTACCGGGACACCGCCTACGAGCAGTACTTC.

V usage is TRBV12-3 or TRBV12-4 and J usage is TRBJ2-3; the D gene is possibly TRBD2 (5 bases). There are 15 residues in the CDR3. The V end lost 6 bases, the J end lost 3 bases, and 16 bases lay between the germline ends. CDR3 coding DNA: TGTGCCAGCAGCATTGAGGGATTTGCAACAGATACGCAGTATTTT. Its protein product is CASSIEGFATDTQYF.

This clonotype occurred many times. The chain employs TRBV7-9 and TRBJ2-6; 8 bases fit TRBD2. V lost 4 bases to trimming and J lost 1 base; unmatched junction nucleotides: 6. Germline CDR1 reads SEHNR; CDR2 reads FQNEAQ (reference sequence). CDR3 length equals 17 residues. The CDR3: CASSSGGTRSGANVLTF. In DNA form, the CDR3 reads TGTGCCAGCAGCTCGGGGGGGACTCGATCTGGGGCCAACGTCCTGACTTTC.

The J gene is TRBJ2-2, the V gene TRBV4-1; D is uncertain. Trimming cost V 2 bases and J 0 bases, with 7 bases left between them. Germline assignment: CDR1 MGHRA and CDR2 YSYEKL. This CDR3 comprises 15 residues. CDR3: CASSQYFANTGELFF. The CDR3, as DNA: TGCGCCAGCAGCCAATACTTCGCGAACACCGGGGAGCTGTTTTTT.

The chain is built from TRBV2 and TRBJ2-2; D assignment may be TRBD1 or TRBD2 (6 bases each). CDR1 and CDR2 from the germline V gene are SNHLY and FYNNEI. V gave up 3 bases and J gave up 7 bases, with 15 bases separating them. The CDR3 spans 15 residues. In nucleotides, the CDR3 is TGTGCCAGCAGTGAGGGGGCGGGGCGCAACGGGGAGCTGTTTTTT. As protein: CASSEGAGRNGELFF.

This clonotype was recorded a few times. The V and J genes are TRBV19 and TRBJ1-1; TRBD1 is a possible D gene (5 bases). The CDR3 is 15 residues long. Looked up from germline, CDR1 is LNHDA and CDR2 is SQIVND (reference sequence). V was trimmed by 7 bases and J by 3 bases, leaving 18 bases between them. The chain's CDR3 is CASTPGPGGDTEAFF. The CDR3 DNA sequence: TGTGCCAGTACCCCTGGTCCCGGAGGGGACACTGAAGCTTTCTTT.

The rearrangement uses TRBV12-3 or TRBV12-4 and TRBJ2-1; D is unclear. Trimming removed 5 bases from V and 6 bases from J, with 11 bases in between. CDR3 length: 13 residues. The CDR3 loop is CASSPGWSNEQFF. The CDR3, as DNA: TGTGCCAGCAGTCCCGGTTGGTCCAATGAGCAGTTCTTC.

The V call is TRBV20-1, the J call TRBJ1-1; 7 bases align to TRBD1. This CDR3 contains 16 residues. In germline, CDR1 is DFQATT, CDR2 SNEGSKA (reference sequence). J gave up 3 bases and V 4 bases, and 14 bases lay outside the gene matches. CDR3 protein: CSAKSRTGIRHTEAFF. CDR3 in DNA: TGCAGTGCTAAATCGAGGACAGGAATTAGGCACACTGAAGCTTTCTTT.

This chain links TRBV6-4 with TRBJ2-3; TRBD2 agrees at 11 bases. Germline trimming cut 3 bases from V and 0 bases from J; bases unmatched to any gene: 2. The CDR3 is 16 amino acids. The germline V gene has CDR1 MRHNA and CDR2 SNTAGT. The CDR3 DNA reads as TGTGCCAGCAGTGAGCTAGCGGGGGGAAGCACAGATACGCAGTATTTT. Translated: CASSELAGGSTDTQYF.

The chain employs TRBV4-1 and TRBJ2-5; 7 nucleotides agree with TRBD2. The J segment lost 2 bases and the V segment lost 0 bases, leaving 6 bases of the junction unmatched. This CDR3 spans 16 amino acids. Germline-derived CDR1 and CDR2 are MGHRA and YSYEKL. The CDR3: CASSQESGGDQETQYF. The CDR3 DNA reads as TGCGCCAGCAGCCAAGAGTCGGGGGGAGATCAAGAGACCCAGTACTTC.

This chain links TRBV9 with TRBJ2-1; 12 bases fit TRBD2. J gave up 4 bases and V 0 bases, and 5 bases lay outside the gene matches. From germline, CDR1 is SGDLS and CDR2 YYNGEE. This CDR3 is 17 amino acids long. CDR3 coding DNA: TGTGCCAGCAGCGTAGGCCCCGGACTAGCGGGGTACAATGAGCAGTTCTTC. Its protein product is CASSVGPGLAGYNEQFF. The full variable domain, with the rest looked up from reference TRBV9 and TRBJ2-1, is DSGVTQTPKHLITATGQRVTLRCSPRSGDLSVYWYQQSLDQGLQFLIQYYNGEERAKGNILERFSAQQFPDLHSELNLSSLELGDSALYFCASSVGPGLAGYNEQFFGPGTRLTVL.

This clonotype has at least ten counts. The J gene is TRBJ2-1, the V gene TRBV7-2; 13 bases fit TRBD2. V was clipped by 5 bases and J by 5 bases; unmatched bases: 12. This CDR3 is built from 18 residues. The germline gives CDR1 SGHTA, CDR2 FQGNSA. CDR3 loop: CASSLIPPGLAGNNEQFF. DNA of the CDR3: TGTGCCAGCAGCCTTATACCTCCGGGACTAGCGGGAAACAATGAGCAGTTCTTC.

This chain links TRBV7-8 with TRBJ2-7; D might be TRBD1 (8 bases). CDR3 length: 15 residues. The V gene lost 1 base and the J gene lost 3 bases, with 13 bases spanning the gap. The germline gives CDR1 SGHVS, CDR2 FQNEAQ. The CDR3 coding sequence is TGTGCCAGCAGCTTAGAGACAGGGGAGGGCTACGAGCAGTACTTC. Its protein is CASSLETGEGYEQYF.